The 20 T cell receptor beta chains given below trace back to one sample, sequenced in a study of blood T cells in healthy people across ages. Primed by a sample-barcoded 5' primer and a J-beta primer mix, a second PCR proceeded for about 7 to 11 cycles. TCRdb re-analysed the 5' RACE reads in MiXCR, keeping a single row per CDR3 protein. Of fewer than 2,000,000 distinct CDR3 sequences detected, about 32% appear once; the ten largest clones hold 11%. The sample consisted of blood. Receptor source: a woman aged 25 to 39 in good health.

A word on this clonotype: Compared with germline, one end of the junction differs, possibly owing to a read error. The gene calls are TRBV3-1 and TRBJ2-1; maybe TRBD1 (7 bases). This CDR3 comprises 16 residues. The germline gives CDR1 LGHDT, CDR2 YNNKEL (reference sequence). CDR3 amino acids: CAGSQDQGGLYNEQFF. CDR3 coding DNA: TGTGCCGGCAGCCAAGATCAGGGGGGCCTCTACAATGAGCAGTTCTTC.

This clonotype occurred many times. This chain links TRBV20-1 with TRBJ2-5; D gene ambiguous. CDR1 is DFQATT and CDR2 is SNEGSKA in the germline V gene (reference sequence). The CDR3 is made up of 11 amino acids. The ends were cut back, 5 bases at V and 5 bases at J, with 9 bases in the middle. The CDR3 sequence is CSAPQRETQYF. The CDR3, as DNA: TGCAGTGCTCCTCAAAGGGAGACCCAGTACTTC.

This chain connects TRBV7-9 to TRBJ2-5; 8 bases agree with TRBD1. The CDR3 extends over 15 amino acids. CDR1 is SEHNR, CDR2 FQNEAQ, per germline (reference sequence). V lost 7 bases and J lost 2; bases outside the gene matches: 9. For the CDR3, the DNA is TGTGCCAGCACGGACAGGGCGGCGGGGCAAGAGACCCAGTACTTC. Translation: CASTDRAAGQETQYF.

This clonotype was observed a handful of times. The rearrangement uses TRBV20-1 and TRBJ1-2; D uncertain. This CDR3 is built from 15 residues. Between the trimmed V and J ends, which lost 0 bases and 0 bases, there was a span of 11 bases. Germline values: CDR1 DFQATT, CDR2 SNEGSKA (reference sequence). In DNA form, the CDR3 reads TGCAGTGCTAGAGATTCGGGTGGAGCTAACTATGGCTACACCTTC. It translates to CSARDSGGANYGYTF.

The chain has TRBV20-1 and TRBJ2-5; a possible D gene is TRBD2 (6 bases). The germline CDR1 and CDR2 sequences are DFQATT and SNEGSKA (reference sequence). This CDR3 comprises 13 residues. Trimming took off 2 bases at V and 3 bases at J, with 10 bases between the two ends. The CDR3 protein is CSARRVAEETQYF. The CDR3 region has the DNA TGCAGTGCTAGAAGGGTAGCGGAAGAGACCCAGTACTTC.

This clonotype has more than one count but fewer than ten. V gene TRBV7-8 combines with J gene TRBJ2-5; D is undetermined. CDR3 size: 14 residues. V lost 5 bases, J lost 0 bases, and 10 bases lay in between. The germline CDR1 and CDR2 sequences are SGHVS and FQNEAQ. CDR3 sequence: CASSRGAYQETQYF. As DNA, the CDR3 is TGTGCCAGCAGCCGAGGTGCCTACCAAGAGACCCAGTACTTC.

This clonotype was picked up many times. The chain combines TRBV29-1 with TRBJ2-7; 9 bases are a match to TRBD1. Trimming cost V 5 bases and J 1 base; bases outside gene matches: 3. The CDR3 runs to 13 residues. Germline V gene sequence: CDR1 SQVTM, CDR2 ANQGSEA. The CDR3 DNA reads as TGCAGCGTTCGACAGGGGGATTCCTACGAGCAGTACTTC. Its translation: CSVRQGDSYEQYF.

This clonotype has just a few counts. The chain recombines TRBV2 with TRBJ2-1, with D possibly TRBD1 on 6 matching bases. The V end lost 9 bases, the J end lost 5 bases, and 20 bases lay between the germline ends. The CDR3 runs 15 residues. Germline V gene data show CDR1 as SNHLY and CDR2 as FYNNEI. CDR3 coding DNA: TGTGCCAGAAGCAGAACCGGGACATCGGACAATGAGCAGTTCTTC. Protein product: CARSRTGTSDNEQFF. Supplemented by reference TRBV2 and TRBJ2-1, the full variable domain reads EPEVTQTPSHQVTQMGQEVILRCVPISNHLYFYWYRQILGQKVEFLVSFYNNEISEKSEIFDDQFSVERPDGSNFTLKIRSTKLEDSAMYFCARSRTGTSDNEQFFGPGTRLTVL.

The chain couples TRBV10-3 to TRBJ1-1, with TRBD1 as a possible D gene (5 bases). The CDR3 covers 15 residues. Germline assignment: CDR1 ENHRY and CDR2 SYGVKD. Trimming left V 2 bases short and J 4 bases short, with 14 bases between. For the CDR3, the DNA is TGTGCCATCAGTGAGCCCGGGACCCCGAGCACTGAAGCTTTCTTT. Protein: CAISEPGTPSTEAFF.

J is TRBJ1-5 and V is TRBV20-1; a weak D match, TRBD1 (5 bases). CDR3 size: 13 residues. Germline CDR1 and CDR2: DFQATT and SNEGSKA (reference sequence). V was trimmed by 3 bases and J by 8 bases, leaving 14 bases between them. The CDR3 spells CSASWTLGEPQHF. The CDR3 DNA is TGCAGTGCTAGCTGGACCCTGGGGGAGCCCCAGCATTTT.

The chain has TRBV12-3 or TRBV12-4 and TRBJ2-1; the D call may be TRBD1 or TRBD2 (6 bases each). This CDR3 is 15 amino acids long. The ends were cut back, 2 bases at V and 0 bases at J, with 8 bases in the middle. DNA for the CDR3: TGTGCCAGCAGTTTATGGGGGGCCTCCTACAATGAGCAGTTCTTC. Its protein is CASSLWGASYNEQFF.

This clonotype was observed a handful of times. This chain connects TRBV20-1 to TRBJ2-5, with 8 bases matching TRBD2. Germline V gene sequence: CDR1 DFQATT, CDR2 SNEGSKA (reference sequence). The CDR3 is 15 residues long. V shed 0 bases, J shed 5 bases, and the junction held 8 bases outside the gene matches. The CDR3 DNA reads TGCAGTGCTAGAGATCTGCGGGAGGTAGCGGAGACCCAGTACTTC. It specifies CSARDLREVAETQYF.

This chain links TRBV24-1 with TRBJ1-2, with 7 positions matching TRBD1. The CDR3 runs to 14 residues. Trimming cost V 6 bases and J 3 bases; bases outside gene matches: 6. Germline V gives CDR1 KGHDR, CDR2 SFDVKD. CDR3 in amino acids: CATSWTGRYYGYTF. DNA of the CDR3: TGTGCCACCAGTTGGACAGGAAGATACTATGGCTACACCTTC.

The sample holds a few counts of this clonotype. The chain links TRBV10-3 to TRBJ2-3; perhaps D is TRBD1 or TRBD2 (5 bases each). Trimming left V 4 bases short and J 0 bases short, with 14 bases between. The length of the CDR3 is 16 residues. CDR1 and CDR2 (germline): ENHRY, SYGVKD. CDR3 DNA: TGTGCCATCAGTGGTGCTAACGGGGCAAGCACAGATACGCAGTATTTT. Protein sequence: CAISGANGASTDTQYF.

This chain joins TRBV25-1 and TRBJ2-7; 7 positions agree with TRBD2. TRBJ2-5 matches the DNA end more closely, so the J call is doubtful. The germline V gene encodes CDR1 MGHDK and CDR2 SYGVNS. This CDR3 is 14 amino acids long. The CDR3 loop is CASSDGRGDGTQYF. DNA of the CDR3: TGTGCCAGCAGTGACGGTCGGGGGGATGGGACCCAGTACTTC.

The V gene is TRBV6-1, the J gene TRBJ2-7, with 8 bases aligning to TRBD2. V lost 5 bases to trimming and J lost 4 bases; unmatched junction nucleotides: 7. CDR1 MNHNS and CDR2 SASEGT come from the germline V gene. This CDR3 is built from 14 residues. The CDR3 DNA reads TGTGCCAGCAGTACTAGCGGATCAACTTACGAGCAGTACTTC. Protein product: CASSTSGSTYEQYF.

As to this clonotype: A junction end diverges from the germline sequence, so it may reflect a read error. The chain uses TRBV5-1 and TRBJ2-3; no clear D. Per germline, CDR1 SGHRS and CDR2 YFSETQ. The CDR3 totals 15 residues. The CDR3 region is CASAPTAVSTDTQYF. Written as DNA, the CDR3 is TGCGCCAGCGCCCCGACGGCGGTTAGCACGGATACGCAGTATTTT.

The chain uses TRBV5-1 and TRBJ2-1, with 11 bases identical to TRBD2. This CDR3 has 13 amino acids. V was pared by 5 bases and J by 7 bases, with 2 bases of the junction left unmatched. Germline lookup yields CDR1 SGHRS and CDR2 YFSETQ. Here the CDR3 DNA reads TGCGCCAGCAGGACTAGCGGGGTAAATGAGCAGTTCTTC. It translates to CASRTSGVNEQFF.

The CDR3 nucleotides read TGTGCCAGCAGCGTAGACATGGGACTAGCGGGGGGGCACAATGAGCAGTTCTTC. Translation gives CASSVDMGLAGGHNEQFF. The rearrangement links TRBV9 to TRBJ2-1; TRBD2 aligns across 16 bases. CDR1 and CDR2 (germline): SGDLS, YYNGEE. The CDR3 has 18 amino acids. Trimming took 0 bases from V and 5 from J; bases not matched to a gene: 5.

The V gene is TRBV6-1, the J gene TRBJ1-4; tentative D call: TRBD1 (5 bases). CDR3 length equals 14 residues. CDR1 is MNHNS and CDR2 is SASEGT in the germline V gene. V lost 6 bases and J 8 bases, leaving 16 bases between the germline ends. The CDR3 DNA sequence: TGTGCCAGCAGAGACTCGGGGGGACGGGAAAAACTGTTTTTT. Translating it yields CASRDSGGREKLFF.